These 28 T cell receptor beta chains were sequenced from one sample in a study of CD8 T cells in Susac syndrome. When the RNA was reverse transcribed, random hexamers were used with an input of about 0.5 to 1 ug. From the immunoSEQ multiplex PCR reads, TCRdb called clonotypes with MiXCR, one entry per CDR3 protein. The sample carries some 170,000 distinct CDR3 sequences, just under 95% recorded once. Sequencing input: CD4+ T cells from PBMCs. Source of these receptors: a human donor in good health.

The V gene is TRBV19, the J gene TRBJ1-1, with D perhaps TRBD1 (6 bases). Trimming stripped 7 bases from V and 7 bases from J, with 16 bases between. Germline-derived CDR1 and CDR2 are LNHDA and SQIVND (reference sequence). The CDR3 totals 13 residues. The CDR3 bases are TGTGCCAGTACCGTACCAGGGGAAATTGAAGCTTTCTTT. Translating gives CASTVPGEIEAFF.

The gene calls are TRBV30 and TRBJ1-1; D is undetermined. V was pared by 0 bases and J by 5 bases, with 10 bases between. In germline, CDR1 is GTSNPN, CDR2 SVGIG (reference sequence). This CDR3 spans 13 amino acids. CDR3 nucleotide sequence: TGTGCCTGGAGTGTACTGGCTGGGACTGAAGCTTTCTTT. Translated, it gives CAWSVLAGTEAFF.

This clonotype was recorded only once. The genes are TRBV2 and TRBJ2-1; D is ambiguous. Germline values: CDR1 SNHLY, CDR2 FYNNEI. Between the trimmed V and J ends, which lost 4 bases and 7 bases, there was a span of 8 bases. The CDR3 runs to 12 residues. Here the CDR3 reads CASSVEVNEQFF. CDR3 sequence (DNA): TGTGCCAGCAGTGTAGAAGTAAATGAGCAGTTCTTC. Supplemented by reference TRBV2 and TRBJ2-1, the full variable domain reads EPEVTQTPSHQVTQMGQEVILRCVPISNHLYFYWYRQILGQKVEFLVSFYNNEISEKSEIFDDQFSVERPDGSNFTLKIRSTKLEDSAMYFCASSVEVNEQFFGPGTRLTVL.

The chain links TRBV18 to TRBJ2-5; TRBD1 matches 9 bases. V lost 2 bases to trimming and J lost 3 bases; unmatched junction nucleotides: 1. This CDR3 spans 14 amino acids. Germline V gives CDR1 KGHSH, CDR2 LQKENI. The CDR3 loop reads CASSPGDREETQYF. Written as DNA, the CDR3 is TGTGCCAGCTCACCAGGGGACAGGGAAGAGACCCAGTACTTC. Full variable domain (outside the CDR3, taken from reference TRBV18 and TRBJ2-5): NAGVMQNPRHLVRRRGQEARLRCSPMKGHSHVYWYRQLPEEGLKFMVYLQKENIIDESGMPKERFSAEFPKEGPSILRIQQVVRGDSAAYFCASSPGDREETQYFGPGTRLLVL.

The V gene is TRBV20-1, the J gene TRBJ2-1, with D uncertain. The CDR3 extends over 11 amino acids. The V end was cut by 6 bases, the J end by 9 bases, with 12 bases between. CDR1 and CDR2 (germline): DFQATT, SNEGSKA (reference sequence). CDR3 amino acids: CSANRNSEQFF. The CDR3 DNA is TGCAGTGCAAACCGTAACAGTGAGCAGTTCTTC.

V usage is TRBV7-2 and J usage is TRBJ1-4, with D unresolved. CDR3 size: 13 residues. The germline gives CDR1 SGHTA, CDR2 FQGNSA. V lost 3 bases to trimming and J lost 8 bases, with 10 bases between them. CDR3 residues: CASSFSMGEKLFF. CDR3 nucleotide sequence: TGTGCCAGCAGCTTCTCGATGGGGGAAAAACTGTTTTTT.

The genes are TRBV15 and TRBJ2-7; D perhaps matches TRBD1 (5 bases). CDR1 LNHNV and CDR2 YYDKDF come from the germline V gene (reference sequence). Trimming took 2 bases from V and 4 from J, leaving 6 bases between them. The CDR3 is 12 amino acids. CDR3 amino acids: CATSRPGYEQYF. CDR3 coding DNA: TGTGCCACCAGCAGACCAGGGTACGAGCAGTACTTC.

The chain combines TRBV5-6 with TRBJ2-4; 11 bases agree with TRBD1. Losses at the gene ends were 4 bases for V and 5 bases for J; bases not matched to a gene: 5. The CDR3 contains 15 residues. Germline CDR1 and CDR2: SGHDT and YYEEEE. For the CDR3, the DNA is TGTGCCAGCAGCCACGGACAGGGGGCAGAAAACATTCAGTACTTC. Translating gives CASSHGQGAENIQYF. Using reference TRBV5-6 and TRBJ2-4 for the parts outside the CDR3, the full variable domain is DAGVTQSPTHLIKTRGQQVTLRCSPKSGHDTVSWYQQALGQGPQFIFQYYEEEERQRGNFPDRFSGHQFPNYSSELNVNALLLGDSALYLCASSHGQGAENIQYFGAGTRLSVL.

This rearrangement joins TRBV5-1 to TRBJ2-3, with D possibly called TRBD1 or TRBD2 (5 bases each). This CDR3 comprises 15 residues. Trimming pared 4 bases from V and 1 base from J, leaving 13 bases between. The germline CDR1 and CDR2 sequences are SGHRS and YFSETQ. Written as DNA, the CDR3 is TGCGCCAGCAGCCAAGGGGACCCTGGCACAGATACGCAGTATTTT. As protein: CASSQGDPGTDTQYF. The full variable domain, completed using reference TRBV5-1 and TRBJ2-3, is KAGVTQTPRYLIKTRGQQVTLSCSPISGHRSVSWYQQTPGQGLQFLFEYFSETQRNKGNFPGRFSGRQFSNSRSEMNVSTLELGDSALYLCASSQGDPGTDTQYFGPGTRLTVL.

This clonotype turned up a few times. This chain uses TRBV20-1 with TRBJ2-5; 8 bases are a match to TRBD2. Germline V gives CDR1 DFQATT, CDR2 SNEGSKA (reference sequence). The CDR3 extends over 12 amino acids. V lost 5 bases, J lost 5 bases, and 4 bases stayed unmatched. CDR3 nucleotides: TGCAGTGCTGTGCGCGGGGGGGAGACCCAGTACTTC. This translates into CSAVRGGETQYF.

This chain uses TRBV3-1 with TRBJ1-1; 7 bases line up with TRBD1. Germline CDR1 and CDR2: LGHDT and YNNKEL (reference sequence). J was trimmed by 1 base and V by 6 bases; bases with no gene match: 5. The CDR3 extends over 14 amino acids. CDR3 bases: TGTGCCAGCAGGGACAGGTGGACGAACACTGAAGCTTTCTTT. This encodes CASRDRWTNTEAFF.

The chain combines TRBV2 with TRBJ1-6; D is ambiguous. From germline, CDR1 is SNHLY and CDR2 FYNNEI. The CDR3 runs 14 residues. Trimming shortened V by 4 bases and J by 6 bases, and 10 bases separated the two germline ends. CDR3 coding DNA: TGTGCCAGCAGTGCAGAAGGAGTTAATTCACCCCTCCACTTT. Protein sequence: CASSAEGVNSPLHF.

J is TRBJ2-3 and V is TRBV24-1, with 7 nucleotides matching TRBD2. This CDR3 is 15 amino acids long. The J segment lost 5 bases and the V segment lost 3 bases, leaving 7 bases of the junction unmatched. Germline CDR1 and CDR2: KGHDR and SFDVKD. CDR3 residues: CATSDTSGGGDTQYF. CDR3 nucleotides: TGTGCCACCAGTGATACCTCGGGGGGAGGAGATACGCAGTATTTT.

In DNA, the CDR3 is TGTGCCAGCAGCCATACCTCCCGGACAGGTGGGGAAAAACTGTTTTTT. This codes for CASSHTSRTGGEKLFF. J is TRBJ1-4 and V is TRBV4-2; 7 nucleotides line up with TRBD1. The CDR3 runs to 16 residues. Germline CDR1 LGHNA, CDR2 YNFKEQ. Trimming took 3 bases from V and 8 from J; bases not matched to a gene: 12.

This clonotype has only one observation. The genes are TRBV9 and TRBJ2-2; possible D gene TRBD1, 5 bases. This CDR3 contains 16 residues. V lost 0 bases to trimming and J lost 0 bases, with 9 bases between them. CDR1 and CDR2 from the germline V gene are SGDLS and YYNGEE. CDR3 in amino acids: CASSVGQWANTGELFF. CDR3 nucleotides: TGTGCCAGCAGCGTAGGACAGTGGGCGAACACCGGGGAGCTGTTTTTT.

The chain employs TRBV23-1 and TRBJ1-3; D ambiguous. TRBV23-1 is labeled an ORF, and its function is uncertain. V was cut by 0 bases and J by 4 bases, with 4 bases left in between. This CDR3 region has 13 residues. This CDR3 reads CASSQSLGNTIYF. In nucleotides, the CDR3 is TGCGCCAGCAGTCAATCGTTGGGAAACACCATATATTTT.

The chain links TRBV20-1 to TRBJ2-3; 7 bases are a match to TRBD1. Trimming took 1 base from V and 4 from J; bases not matched to a gene: 5. Germline CDR1 reads DFQATT; CDR2 reads SNEGSKA (reference sequence). The CDR3 length is 14 residues. The DNA of the CDR3 is TGCAGTGCTAGAGTAGGGGGCCGTGCAGATACGCAGTATTTT. Protein: CSARVGGRADTQYF.

The chain recombines TRBV7-8 with TRBJ1-4; D remains unclear. In germline, CDR1 is SGHVS, CDR2 FQNEAQ. The CDR3 totals 13 residues. V was pared by 5 bases and J by 7 bases, with 11 bases between. CDR3 in amino acids: CASSGRNGEKLFF. CDR3 DNA: TGTGCCAGCAGCGGCCGTAACGGTGAAAAACTGTTTTTT.

The chain uses TRBV6-1 and TRBJ2-3; D uncertain. The CDR3 runs 15 residues. Trimming shortened V by 4 bases and J by 0 bases, and 11 bases separated the two germline ends. The germline gives CDR1 MNHNS, CDR2 SASEGT. The CDR3, as DNA: TGTGCCAGCAGTGGTAGGGCTACCAGCACAGATACGCAGTATTTT. This sequence encodes CASSGRATSTDTQYF.

The chain uses TRBV7-2 and TRBJ1-4; D gene uncertain. The CDR3 sequence is 15 residues long. CDR1 is SGHTA, CDR2 FQGNSA, per germline. With 5 bases removed from V and 5 bases from J, the gap between germline ends came to 15 bases. In DNA, the CDR3 is TGTGCCAGCAGCACCTCAGGACGCCGGAATGAAAAACTGTTTTTT. Amino acid sequence: CASSTSGRRNEKLFF. The whole variable domain, remainder taken from reference TRBV7-2 and TRBJ1-4, is GAGVSQSPSNKVTEKGKDVELRCDPISGHTALYWYRQSLGQGLEFLIYFQGNSAPDKSGLPSDRFSAERTGGSVSTLTIQRTQQEDSAVYLCASSTSGRRNEKLFFGSGTQLSVL.

This clonotype has only one observation. J is TRBJ2-5 and V is TRBV20-1, with TRBD1 matching 9 bases. In germline, CDR1 is DFQATT, CDR2 SNEGSKA (reference sequence). The CDR3 runs 15 residues. V lost 5 bases to trimming and J lost 2 bases; unmatched junction nucleotides: 9. This chain's CDR3 is CSAGTGTGIQETQYF. The CDR3, as DNA: TGCAGTGCTGGAACCGGGACAGGGATACAAGAGACCCAGTACTTC.

The chain has TRBV3-1 and TRBJ2-3; maybe TRBD2 (5 bases). CDR1 is LGHDT and CDR2 is YNNKEL in the germline V gene (reference sequence). The CDR3 sequence is 15 residues long. V gave up 1 base and J gave up 3 bases, with 11 bases separating them. The CDR3 bases are TGTGCCAGCAGCCAAGCCACTAGTGGGACAGATACGCAGTATTTT. Protein product: CASSQATSGTDTQYF.

V and J are TRBV3-1 and TRBJ1-2; 10 bases map to TRBD1. J gave up 6 bases and V 0 bases, and 7 bases lay outside the gene matches. This CDR3 spans 16 amino acids. CDR1 is LGHDT, CDR2 YNNKEL, per germline (reference sequence). CDR3 in amino acids: CASSQDVIGQGDGYTF. The CDR3 bases are TGTGCCAGCAGCCAAGATGTTATAGGACAGGGGGATGGCTACACCTTC.

The sample holds a few counts of this clonotype. This chain joins TRBV7-3 and TRBJ2-3; D is uncertain. CDR3 length: 13 residues. Looked up from germline, CDR1 is SGHTA and CDR2 is FQGTGA. V was pared by 0 bases and J by 1 base, with 2 bases between. The CDR3 spells CASSLTGTDTQYF. CDR3 DNA sequence: TGTGCCAGCAGCTTAACGGGCACAGATACGCAGTATTTT.

The chain links TRBV7-2 to TRBJ2-7, with a possible D match to TRBD2 (6 bases). CDR1 is SGHTA, CDR2 FQGNSA, per germline. Between the trimmed V and J ends, which lost 4 bases and 7 bases, there was a span of 14 bases. There are 13 residues in the CDR3. CDR3 nucleotides: TGTGCCAGCAGCTCGGGACTGCAGCCGGAGCAGTACTTC. Protein sequence: CASSSGLQPEQYF.

The chain couples TRBV4-2 to TRBJ2-7; no definite D call. Germline V CDR1 and CDR2: LGHNA, YNFKEQ. This CDR3 region has 16 residues. V lost 4 bases and J lost 2, with 18 bases in between. The CDR3 sequence: CASSPSASATTYEQYF. The CDR3 region has the DNA TGTGCCAGCAGCCCTTCTGCGTCAGCCACCACCTACGAGCAGTACTTC.

Here the CDR3 reads CATSREVGGTQYF. In DNA form, the CDR3 reads TGTGCCACCAGCAGAGAAGTCGGGGGTACGCAGTATTTT. This chain connects TRBV15 to TRBJ2-3; a weak D match, TRBD2 (6 bases). The CDR3 runs to 13 residues. CDR1 and CDR2 from the germline V gene are LNHNV and YYDKDF (reference sequence). V lost 0 bases, J lost 8 bases, and 9 bases lay in between.

The chain combines TRBV6-1 with TRBJ2-7; 9 bases map to TRBD1. The V gene end was trimmed by 7 bases and the J gene end by 6 bases; junction bases not matched to a gene: 10. CDR1 is MNHNS and CDR2 is SASEGT in the germline V gene. The CDR3 has 14 residues. The CDR3 here is CASNTGTGPFEQYF. DNA for the CDR3: TGTGCCAGCAACACCGGGACAGGGCCCTTCGAGCAGTACTTC.